A selection of T cell receptor beta chains follows, all from one sample in a study of OX40 agonist ivuxolimab in advanced cancers. Measured with immunoSEQ multiplex PCR; TCRdb has only the in-frame clones, and not every one. The table has 20,000 to 25,000 clones, 75% to 85% seen once. The specimen comprised CD4+ or CD8+ T cells sorted from blood, sampled in a trial of the OX40 agonist ivuxolimab. The source of these receptors is an adult with an advanced solid tumor such as melanoma, head and neck, liver or kidney cancer. CDR3s include the opening cysteine and the closing phenylalanine or tryptophan. Fields, in order: V gene, J gene, clone size, CDR3 length, CDR3 protein. The size entry is marked missing in some rows and otherwise reads once, few, many or a size class.

v_call: TRBV7-3
j_call: TRBJ1-2
clone_size: few
cdr3_length: 14
cdr3_aa: CASSPGQGRYGYTF

v_call: TRBV5-1
j_call: TRBJ2-2
clone_size: few
cdr3_length: 15
cdr3_aa: CASSPYLTATGELFF

v_call: TRBV6-5
j_call: TRBJ1-4
clone_size: -
cdr3_length: 13
cdr3_aa: CASSPGGVEKLFF

v_call: TRBV27
j_call: TRBJ1-5
clone_size: few
cdr3_length: 14
cdr3_aa: CASSPQSSNQPQHF

v_call: TRBV4-2
j_call: TRBJ2-1
clone_size: -
cdr3_length: 14
cdr3_aa: CASSQDPLYNEQFF

v_call: TRBV27
j_call: TRBJ2-5
clone_size: -
cdr3_length: 15
cdr3_aa: CASSPRDRGHETQYF

v_call: TRBV6-5
j_call: TRBJ2-2
clone_size: -
cdr3_length: 14
cdr3_aa: CASSRRQGSGELFF

v_call: TRBV5-4
j_call: TRBJ2-1
clone_size: -
cdr3_length: 17
cdr3_aa: CASSPGLRTGDYNEQFF

v_call: TRBV9
j_call: TRBJ2-1
clone_size: -
cdr3_length: 14
cdr3_aa: CASSVGEFYNEQFF

v_call: TRBV7-6
j_call: TRBJ1-6
clone_size: -
cdr3_length: 16
cdr3_aa: CASSFGQGSYNSPLHF

v_call: TRBV29-1
j_call: TRBJ2-1
clone_size: -
cdr3_length: 11
cdr3_aa: CSVADYGEQFF

v_call: TRBV14
j_call: TRBJ2-1
clone_size: -
cdr3_length: 13
cdr3_aa: CASGTGLNNEQFF

v_call: TRBV10-3
j_call: TRBJ1-2
clone_size: -
cdr3_length: 14
cdr3_aa: CAISEEAESYGYTF

v_call: TRBV5-1
j_call: TRBJ1-1
clone_size: -
cdr3_length: 15
cdr3_aa: CASSPHGPGQLRAFF

v_call: TRBV13
j_call: TRBJ1-1
clone_size: -
cdr3_length: 16
cdr3_aa: CASSLGQYYVNTEAFF

v_call: TRBV27
j_call: TRBJ2-5
clone_size: -
cdr3_length: 13
cdr3_aa: CASSRDLQETQYF

v_call: TRBV19
j_call: TRBJ1-1
clone_size: -
cdr3_length: 14
cdr3_aa: CASSIAGDGTEAFF

v_call: TRBV7-8
j_call: TRBJ2-5
clone_size: -
cdr3_length: 13
cdr3_aa: CASSLGPRETQYF

v_call: TRBV7-2
j_call: TRBJ2-3
clone_size: -
cdr3_length: 12
cdr3_aa: CASSLFGDTQYF

v_call: TRBV29-1
j_call: TRBJ2-2
clone_size: -
cdr3_length: 13
cdr3_aa: CSVGWLNTGELFF

v_call: TRBV4-1
j_call: TRBJ2-7
clone_size: few
cdr3_length: 13
cdr3_aa: CASSLSGGYEQYF

v_call: TRBV5-1
j_call: TRBJ1-4
clone_size: -
cdr3_length: 15
cdr3_aa: CASSLLSSREEKLFF

v_call: TRBV2
j_call: TRBJ1-1
clone_size: few
cdr3_length: 18
cdr3_aa: CASSVPGQGVTMNTEAFF

v_call: TRBV2
j_call: TRBJ1-2
clone_size: -
cdr3_length: 14
cdr3_aa: CASSAAGWSYGYTF

v_call: TRBV7-9
j_call: TRBJ1-1
clone_size: once
cdr3_length: 13
cdr3_aa: CASSSQGGTEAFF

v_call: TRBV9
j_call: TRBJ1-2
clone_size: -
cdr3_length: 15
cdr3_aa: CASSVTTGGAYGYTF

v_call: TRBV14
j_call: TRBJ2-3
clone_size: -
cdr3_length: 13
cdr3_aa: CASSQARQGTQYF

v_call: TRBV5-5
j_call: TRBJ1-3
clone_size: -
cdr3_length: 14
cdr3_aa: CASSLDLSLSTIYF

v_call: TRBV6-5
j_call: TRBJ2-7
clone_size: -
cdr3_length: 15
cdr3_aa: CASSSPGQSSYEQYF

v_call: TRBV10-2
j_call: TRBJ1-3
clone_size: -
cdr3_length: 16
cdr3_aa: CASSEAGTGRGNTIYF

v_call: TRBV11-2
j_call: TRBJ2-7
clone_size: -
cdr3_length: 13
cdr3_aa: CASSLDRYYEQYF

v_call: TRBV7-6
j_call: TRBJ1-1
clone_size: -
cdr3_length: 13
cdr3_aa: CASSLRKGTEAFF

v_call: TRBV2
j_call: TRBJ2-1
clone_size: -
cdr3_length: 13
cdr3_aa: CASSLRTEGEQFF

v_call: TRBV18
j_call: TRBJ1-6
clone_size: -
cdr3_length: 15
cdr3_aa: CASSPGAGIVSPLHF

v_call: TRBV14
j_call: TRBJ2-1
clone_size: -
cdr3_length: 17
cdr3_aa: CASSLSSGGLRGDEQFF

v_call: TRBV19
j_call: TRBJ2-3
clone_size: few
cdr3_length: 14
cdr3_aa: CASRLSPGTDTQYF

v_call: TRBV29-1
j_call: TRBJ2-7
clone_size: -
cdr3_length: 12
cdr3_aa: CSVRGVGIEQYF

v_call: TRBV6-4
j_call: TRBJ2-3
clone_size: few
cdr3_length: 15
cdr3_aa: CASSPNGGSTDTQYF

v_call: TRBV6-5
j_call: TRBJ1-2
clone_size: -
cdr3_length: 14
cdr3_aa: CASSPGLFPYGYTF

v_call: TRBV7-9
j_call: TRBJ1-1
clone_size: -
cdr3_length: 14
cdr3_aa: CASSSRGTLTEAFF

v_call: TRBV4-2
j_call: TRBJ2-3
clone_size: few
cdr3_length: 18
cdr3_aa: CASSQAPPSGGSTDTQYF

v_call: TRBV6-5
j_call: TRBJ1-1
clone_size: -
cdr3_length: 14
cdr3_aa: CASSYSVVGTEAFF

v_call: TRBV12-5
j_call: TRBJ2-3
clone_size: -
cdr3_length: 16
cdr3_aa: CASGLVEGAGGDTQYF

v_call: TRBV29-1
j_call: TRBJ2-1
clone_size: -
cdr3_length: 15
cdr3_aa: CSVLLRGGGYNEQFF

v_call: TRBV30
j_call: TRBJ1-3
clone_size: few
cdr3_length: 15
cdr3_aa: CAWSPPGGSGNTIYF

v_call: TRBV5-1
j_call: TRBJ2-2
clone_size: -
cdr3_length: 14
cdr3_aa: CASSLGADTGELFF

v_call: TRBV2
j_call: TRBJ1-1
clone_size: few
cdr3_length: 14
cdr3_aa: CASSQGQRRTEAFF

v_call: TRBV5-4
j_call: TRBJ1-6
clone_size: -
cdr3_length: 14
cdr3_aa: CASSLKTAGSPLHF

v_call: TRBV4-1
j_call: TRBJ2-7
clone_size: once
cdr3_length: 16
cdr3_aa: CASSQDRTAESYEQYF

v_call: TRBV5-6
j_call: TRBJ2-3
clone_size: -
cdr3_length: 13
cdr3_aa: CASSLEGTDTQYF

v_call: TRBV9
j_call: TRBJ1-5
clone_size: -
cdr3_length: 14
cdr3_aa: CASSDSGGRQPQHF

v_call: TRBV7-2
j_call: TRBJ1-4
clone_size: once
cdr3_length: 12
cdr3_aa: CASSWKGEKLFF

v_call: TRBV5-1
j_call: TRBJ2-3
clone_size: medium-sized
cdr3_length: 15
cdr3_aa: CASSPTAGSADTQYF

v_call: TRBV7-2
j_call: TRBJ2-7
clone_size: few
cdr3_length: 14
cdr3_aa: CASSSWDRGHEQYF

v_call: TRBV7-3
j_call: TRBJ2-1
clone_size: -
cdr3_length: 15
cdr3_aa: CASSSGTGGYNEQFF

v_call: TRBV6-1
j_call: TRBJ1-5
clone_size: -
cdr3_length: 16
cdr3_aa: CASSETGGGSNQPQHF

v_call: TRBV19
j_call: TRBJ1-2
clone_size: medium-sized
cdr3_length: 13
cdr3_aa: CASRRETNYGYTF

v_call: TRBV10-3
j_call: TRBJ2-2
clone_size: few
cdr3_length: 14
cdr3_aa: CAIQEQGATGELFF

v_call: TRBV7-2
j_call: TRBJ2-3
clone_size: -
cdr3_length: 12
cdr3_aa: CASSAFSDTQYF